This T cell receptor beta chain was observed in a study of T cell responses to AZD1222 COVID-19 vaccine. Sequencing used immunoSEQ multiplex PCR; TCRdb keeps in-frame clones, though not all of them. Counted here are tens of thousands of clones, 70% to 90% occurring once; the ten biggest clones make up approximately 7%. V lost 5 bases and J lost 1; bases outside the gene matches: 10. Germline CDR1 and CDR2: SGHAT and FQNNGV. This CDR3 spans 16 amino acids. V usage is TRBV11-2 and J usage is TRBJ1-2; the match to TRBD1 covers 7 bases. The receptor comes from an adult in good health. Sequencing used peripheral blood, obtained on day 0 of AZD1222 vaccination. The CDR3 sequence is CASSLTQTGFNYGYTF. Here the CDR3 DNA reads TGTGCCAGCAGCCTAACACAGACAGGGTTTAACTATGGCTACACCTTC.